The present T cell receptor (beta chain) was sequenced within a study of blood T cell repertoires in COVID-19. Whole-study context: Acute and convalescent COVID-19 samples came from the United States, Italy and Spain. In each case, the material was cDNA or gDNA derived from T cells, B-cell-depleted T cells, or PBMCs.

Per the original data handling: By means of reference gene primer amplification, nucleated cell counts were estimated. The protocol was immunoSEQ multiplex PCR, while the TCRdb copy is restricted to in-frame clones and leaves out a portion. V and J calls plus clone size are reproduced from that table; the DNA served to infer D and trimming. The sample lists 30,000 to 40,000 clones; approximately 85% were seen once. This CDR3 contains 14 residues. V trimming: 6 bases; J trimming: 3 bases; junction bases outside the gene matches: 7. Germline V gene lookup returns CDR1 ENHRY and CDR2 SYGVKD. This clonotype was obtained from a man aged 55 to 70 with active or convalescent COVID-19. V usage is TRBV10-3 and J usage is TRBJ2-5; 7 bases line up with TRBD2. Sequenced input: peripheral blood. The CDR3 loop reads CAIRSRAGEETQYF. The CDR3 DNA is TGTGCCATCAGATCTCGCGCGGGAGAAGAGACCCAGTACTTC.